This passage covers 21 T cell receptor beta chains from one sample sequenced in a study of T cells expressing NK-cell markers. TCRdb re-called the 5' RACE reads and shows each CDR3 protein once, DNA omitted. This sample's table has about 260,000 distinct CDR3 sequences. Sequencing was performed on blood T cells: a sorted CD56 or NKG2C T cell subset, CD4+ or CD8+ T cells, or bulk PBMC T cells (not recorded which). These receptors originate from a woman aged 18-70 years in good health.

This CDR3 is CASSPTGAGYGYTF. The chain uses TRBV18 and TRBJ1-2. CDR1 and CDR2 (germline): KGHSH, LQKENI. The CDR3 extends over 14 amino acids. The full variable domain, rest sourced from reference TRBV18 and TRBJ1-2, is NAGVMQNPRHLVRRRGQEARLRCSPMKGHSHVYWYRQLPEEGLKFMVYLQKENIIDESGMPKERFSAEFPKEGPSILRIQQVVRGDSAAYFCASSPTGAGYGYTFGSGTRLTVV.

This chain connects TRBV5-1 to TRBJ2-1; absent DNA, TCRdb's TRBD2 call cannot be checked. The CDR3 is 14 amino acids. The germline gives CDR1 SGHRS, CDR2 YFSETQ. CDR3 in amino acids: CASSLGTGLGEQFF.

The chain uses TRBV3-1 and TRBJ2-1; TCRdb's D gene call, TRBD1, goes unchecked for lack of DNA. CDR1 and CDR2 (germline): LGHDT, YNNKEL (reference sequence). There are 17 residues in the CDR3. CDR3 sequence: CASSQVVRDPTDNEQFF.

This chain links TRBV20-1 with TRBJ1-2; the TCRdb call, TRBD1, lacks DNA for checking. This CDR3 comprises 13 residues. Germline V gives CDR1 DFQATT, CDR2 SNEGSKA (reference sequence). CDR3 region: CSATRDTSRGYTF.

The chain's CDR3 is CASTRGGQGATGELFF. The V call is TRBV28, the J call TRBJ2-2; there is no DNA to check the TCRdb D call of TRBD1. Germline V lookup: CDR1 MDHEN, CDR2 SYDVKM. This CDR3 is 16 amino acids long.

The chain has TRBV6-1 and TRBJ1-2; the TCRdb D gene call, TRBD1, has no DNA to confirm it. This CDR3 has 15 amino acids. CDR1 is MNHNS and CDR2 is SASEGT in the germline V gene. CDR3 residues: CASSDPRGGSDGYTF.

The V call is TRBV15, the J call TRBJ1-2; as DNA is missing, the TRBD1 call by TCRdb cannot be tested. The germline CDR1 and CDR2 sequences are LNHNV and YYDKDF (reference sequence). CDR3 length: 15 residues. The CDR3 protein is CATSRGDSMSYGYTF. Full variable domain (outside the CDR3, taken from reference TRBV15 and TRBJ1-2): DAMVIQNPRYQVTQFGKPVTLSCSQTLNHNVMYWYQQKSSQAPKLLFHYYDKDFNNEADTPDNFQSRRPNTSFCFLDIRSPGLGDTAMYLCATSRGDSMSYGYTFGSGTRLTVV.

This chain joins TRBV4-3 and TRBJ2-3. This CDR3 contains 15 residues. Germline V gene data show CDR1 as LGHNA and CDR2 as YSLEER. The CDR3 is CASSQDRLSTDTQYF.

The chain recombines TRBV12-3 or TRBV12-4 with TRBJ1-2. The CDR3 runs 12 residues. CDR3 loop: CASSGWTYGYTF.

This chain links TRBV12-3 or TRBV12-4 with TRBJ2-5; TCRdb reports TRBD2, a call that lacks DNA to check it against. This CDR3 spans 14 amino acids. CDR3: CASLVAGGQETQYF.

V gene TRBV7-2 combines with J gene TRBJ2-5; TCRdb gives TRBD1 as the D gene, but with no DNA this cannot be confirmed. The germline gives CDR1 SGHTA, CDR2 FQGNSA. The CDR3 loop spans 15 amino acids. CDR3: CASSLAGAIQETQYF.

The chain joins TRBV15 to TRBJ2-1; TCRdb calls TRBD1, which cannot be checked without DNA. This CDR3 is built from 13 residues. Germline lookup yields CDR1 LNHNV and CDR2 YYDKDF (reference sequence). This CDR3 reads CATSRDRPGEQFF.

The rearrangement uses TRBV6-1 and TRBJ1-4; TCRdb returns TRBD1, unconfirmable since there is no DNA. Germline CDR1 is MNHNS and CDR2 is SASEGT. The CDR3 spans 13 residues. CDR3 amino acids: CASARGRNEKLFF.

The CDR3 spells CASSWDRDFTPLHF. The chain carries TRBV11-2 and TRBJ1-6; TCRdb selects TRBD1, and the lack of DNA leaves this call unchecked. Germline assignment: CDR1 SGHAT and CDR2 FQNNGV. The CDR3 sequence is 14 residues long.

The rearrangement uses TRBV18 and TRBJ1-5; TCRdb indicates TRBD1, and absent DNA this call remains unverified. Germline values: CDR1 KGHSH, CDR2 LQKENI. The CDR3 loop spans 14 amino acids. The CDR3 sequence: CASSRGRDNQPQHF.

This chain joins TRBV29-1 and TRBJ1-1; with no DNA, the TCRdb D assignment of TRBD1 cannot be verified. Per the germline V gene, CDR1 is SQVTM and CDR2 is ANQGSEA. This CDR3 is 14 amino acids long. The CDR3 is CSVLRDRGYTEAFF.

The rearrangement links TRBV29-1 to TRBJ2-3; the D call of TRBD1 rests on TCRdb alone, since no DNA is present to check it. Germline CDR1 SQVTM, CDR2 ANQGSEA. The CDR3 spans 14 residues. CDR3 sequence reads: CSATGTGGADTQYF.

The rearrangement uses TRBV7-2 and TRBJ2-3; TCRdb proposes TRBD1, but this gene call is untestable without DNA. Germline CDR1 and CDR2: SGHTA and FQGNSA. The CDR3 has 12 amino acids. The CDR3 protein is CASTLDRFTQYF.

The V and J genes are TRBV4-2 and TRBJ2-7; with no DNA, the TCRdb D assignment of TRBD2 cannot be verified. The CDR3 is 17 amino acids. The V gene's germline CDR1 is LGHNA and CDR2 YNFKEQ. CDR3 protein: CASSQDKAGGSSYEQYF.

The chain couples TRBV6-2 or TRBV6-3 to TRBJ2-7; the TCRdb D gene call, TRBD2, has no DNA to confirm it. Germline V gene sequence: CDR1 MNHEY, CDR2 SVGEGT. The length of the CDR3 is 14 residues. CDR3 loop: CAGAEREAPYEQHF.

The chain has TRBV7-9 and TRBJ2-7; lacking DNA, the TRBD1 call made by TCRdb goes unchecked. This CDR3 region has 15 residues. Germline lookup yields CDR1 SEHNR and CDR2 FQNEAQ (reference sequence). The CDR3 spells CASSLDGGADYEQYF.